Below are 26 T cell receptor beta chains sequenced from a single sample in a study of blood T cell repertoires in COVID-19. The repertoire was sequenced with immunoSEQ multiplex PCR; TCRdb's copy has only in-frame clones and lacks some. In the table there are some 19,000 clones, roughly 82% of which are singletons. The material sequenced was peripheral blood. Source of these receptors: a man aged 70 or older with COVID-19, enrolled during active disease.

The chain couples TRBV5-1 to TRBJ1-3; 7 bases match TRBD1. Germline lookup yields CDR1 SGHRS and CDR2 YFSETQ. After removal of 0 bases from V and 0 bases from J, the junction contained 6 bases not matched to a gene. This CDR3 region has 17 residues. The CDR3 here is CASSLGQGVNSGNTIYF. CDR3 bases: TGCGCCAGCAGCTTGGGACAGGGAGTGAACTCTGGAAACACCATATATTTT.

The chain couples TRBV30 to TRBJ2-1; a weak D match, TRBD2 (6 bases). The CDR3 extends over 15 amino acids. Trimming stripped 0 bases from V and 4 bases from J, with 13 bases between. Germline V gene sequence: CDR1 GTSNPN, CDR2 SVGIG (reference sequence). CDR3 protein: CAWSVTGGLYNEQFF. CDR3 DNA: TGTGCCTGGAGTGTAACCGGGGGTCTTTACAATGAGCAGTTCTTC.

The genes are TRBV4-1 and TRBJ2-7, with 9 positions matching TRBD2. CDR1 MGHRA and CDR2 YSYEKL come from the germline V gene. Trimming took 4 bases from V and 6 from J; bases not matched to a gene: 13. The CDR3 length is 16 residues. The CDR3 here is CASSPDSWREGSEQYF. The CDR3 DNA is TGCGCCAGCAGCCCAGACTCGTGGCGGGAGGGCTCCGAGCAGTACTTC.

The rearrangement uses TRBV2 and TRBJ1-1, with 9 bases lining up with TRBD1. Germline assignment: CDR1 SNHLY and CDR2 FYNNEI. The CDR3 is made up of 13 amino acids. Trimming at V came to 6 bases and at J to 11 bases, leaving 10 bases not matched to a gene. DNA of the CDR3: TGTGCCAGCAGCTGGACAGGGGCCGCCACGGCTTTCTTT. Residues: CASSWTGAATAFF.

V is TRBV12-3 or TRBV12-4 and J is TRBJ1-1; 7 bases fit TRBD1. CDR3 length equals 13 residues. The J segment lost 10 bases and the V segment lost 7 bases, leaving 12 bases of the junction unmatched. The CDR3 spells CASNSPRQGSAFF. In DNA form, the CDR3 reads TGTGCCAGCAACTCCCCTCGACAGGGATCAGCTTTCTTT.

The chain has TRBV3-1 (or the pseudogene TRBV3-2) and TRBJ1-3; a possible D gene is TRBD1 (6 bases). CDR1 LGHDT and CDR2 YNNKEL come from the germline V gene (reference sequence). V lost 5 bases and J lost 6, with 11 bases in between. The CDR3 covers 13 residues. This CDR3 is CASSWDKENTIYF. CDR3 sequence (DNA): TGTGCCAGCAGCTGGGACAAAGAAAACACCATATATTTT.

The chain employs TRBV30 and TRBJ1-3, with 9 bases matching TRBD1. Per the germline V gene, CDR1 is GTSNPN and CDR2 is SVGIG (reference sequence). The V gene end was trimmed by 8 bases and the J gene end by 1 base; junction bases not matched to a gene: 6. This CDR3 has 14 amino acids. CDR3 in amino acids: CAVDRGVSGNTIYF. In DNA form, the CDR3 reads TGTGCCGTGGACAGGGGAGTTTCTGGAAACACCATATATTTT.

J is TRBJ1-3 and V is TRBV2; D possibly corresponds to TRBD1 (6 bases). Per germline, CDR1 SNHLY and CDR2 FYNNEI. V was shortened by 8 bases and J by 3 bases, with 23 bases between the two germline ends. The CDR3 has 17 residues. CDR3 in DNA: TGTGCCAGCCGAAGCCAAGTCCGGGACAAATATGGAAACACCATATATTTT. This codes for CASRSQVRDKYGNTIYF.

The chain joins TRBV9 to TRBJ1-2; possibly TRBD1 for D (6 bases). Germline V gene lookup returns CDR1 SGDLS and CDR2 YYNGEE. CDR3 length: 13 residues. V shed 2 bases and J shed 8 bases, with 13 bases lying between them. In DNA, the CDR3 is TGTGCCAGCAGCGTTGGGGGCCAGGTCGGCTACACCTTC. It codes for CASSVGGQVGYTF.

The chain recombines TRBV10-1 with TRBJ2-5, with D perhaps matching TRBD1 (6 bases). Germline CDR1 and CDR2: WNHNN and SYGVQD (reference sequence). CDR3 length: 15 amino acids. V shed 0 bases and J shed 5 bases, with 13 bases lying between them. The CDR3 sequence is CASSESRGKSETQYF. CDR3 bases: TGCGCCAGCAGTGAGTCCAGGGGTAAATCGGAGACCCAGTACTTC.

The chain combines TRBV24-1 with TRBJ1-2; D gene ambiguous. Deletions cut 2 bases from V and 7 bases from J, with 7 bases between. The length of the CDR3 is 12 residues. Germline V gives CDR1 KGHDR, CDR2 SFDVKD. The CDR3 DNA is TGTGCCACCAGTGATTCGGTCTTTGGCTACACCTTC. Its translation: CATSDSVFGYTF.

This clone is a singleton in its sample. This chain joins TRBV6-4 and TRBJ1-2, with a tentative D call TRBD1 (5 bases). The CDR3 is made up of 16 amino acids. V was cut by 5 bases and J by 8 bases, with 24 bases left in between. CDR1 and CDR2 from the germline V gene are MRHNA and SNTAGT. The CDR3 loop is CASSLFLGVPVEGYTF. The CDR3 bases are TGTGCCAGCAGTCTTTTTTTAGGGGTCCCAGTGGAAGGCTACACCTTC.

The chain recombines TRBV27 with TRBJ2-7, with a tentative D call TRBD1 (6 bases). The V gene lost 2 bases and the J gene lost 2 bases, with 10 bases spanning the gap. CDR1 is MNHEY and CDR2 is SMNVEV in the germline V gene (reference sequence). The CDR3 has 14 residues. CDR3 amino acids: CASSLRPGAYEQYF. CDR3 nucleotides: TGTGCCAGCAGTTTACGGCCAGGGGCCTACGAGCAGTACTTC.

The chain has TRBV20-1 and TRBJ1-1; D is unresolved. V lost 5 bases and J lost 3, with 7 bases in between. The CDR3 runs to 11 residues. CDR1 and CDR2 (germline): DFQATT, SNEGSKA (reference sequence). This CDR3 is CSARGYTEAFF. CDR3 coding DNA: TGCAGTGCTCGGGGTTACACTGAAGCTTTCTTT.

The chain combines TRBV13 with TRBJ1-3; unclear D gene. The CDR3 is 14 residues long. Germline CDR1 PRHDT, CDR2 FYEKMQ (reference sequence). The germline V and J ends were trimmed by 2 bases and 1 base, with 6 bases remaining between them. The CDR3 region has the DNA TGTGCCAGCAGCTTACCTCAGTCTGGAAACACCATATATTTT. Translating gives CASSLPQSGNTIYF.

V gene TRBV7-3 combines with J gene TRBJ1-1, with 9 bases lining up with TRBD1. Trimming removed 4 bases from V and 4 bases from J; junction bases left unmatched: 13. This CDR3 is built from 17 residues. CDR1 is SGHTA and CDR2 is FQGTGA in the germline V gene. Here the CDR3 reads CASSSRTGAPLGTEAFF. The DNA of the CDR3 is TGTGCCAGCAGCTCTCGGACAGGGGCGCCGCTGGGCACTGAAGCTTTCTTT.

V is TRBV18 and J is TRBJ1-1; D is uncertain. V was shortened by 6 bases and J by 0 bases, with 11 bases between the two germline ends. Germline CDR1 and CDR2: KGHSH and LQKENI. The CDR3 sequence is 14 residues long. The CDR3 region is CASSSREMNTEAFF. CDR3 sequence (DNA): TGTGCCAGCTCGTCGAGGGAGATGAACACTGAAGCTTTCTTT.

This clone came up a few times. The CDR3 bases are TGTGCCAGCAGCGGGGTCGCAGGGATTATGCCTAATGAAAAACTGTTTTTT. Translation: CASSGVAGIMPNEKLFF. J is TRBJ1-4 and V is TRBV7-8; D may be TRBD1 (5 bases). Trimming stripped 5 bases from V and 3 bases from J, with 19 bases between. The CDR3 is made up of 17 amino acids. CDR1 and CDR2 from the germline V gene are SGHVS and FQNEAQ.

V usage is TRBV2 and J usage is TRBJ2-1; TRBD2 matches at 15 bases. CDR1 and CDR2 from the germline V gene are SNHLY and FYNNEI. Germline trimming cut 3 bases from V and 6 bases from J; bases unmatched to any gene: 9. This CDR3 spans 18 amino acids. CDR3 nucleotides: TGTGCCAGCAGTGACCCCGGGACTAGCGGGGGGTTCTTCAATGAGCAGTTCTTC. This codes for CASSDPGTSGGFFNEQFF.

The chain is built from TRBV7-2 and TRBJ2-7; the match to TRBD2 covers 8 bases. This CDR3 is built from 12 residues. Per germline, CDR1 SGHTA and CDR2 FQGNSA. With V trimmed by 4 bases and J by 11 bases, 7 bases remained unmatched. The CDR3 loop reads CASSSHAGREYF. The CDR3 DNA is TGTGCCAGCAGCTCCCACGCCGGGAGGGAGTACTTC. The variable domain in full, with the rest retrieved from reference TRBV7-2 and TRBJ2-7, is GAGVSQSPSNKVTEKGKDVELRCDPISGHTALYWYRQSLGQGLEFLIYFQGNSAPDKSGLPSDRFSAERTGGSVSTLTIQRTQQEDSAVYLCASSSHAGREYFGPGTRLTVT.

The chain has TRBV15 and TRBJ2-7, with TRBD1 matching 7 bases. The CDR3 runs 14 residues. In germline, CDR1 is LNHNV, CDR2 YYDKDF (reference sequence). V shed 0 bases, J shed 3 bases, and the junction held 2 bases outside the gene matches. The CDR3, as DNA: TGTGCCACCAGCAGAGATAACAGGGGCTACGAGCAGTACTTC. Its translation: CATSRDNRGYEQYF.

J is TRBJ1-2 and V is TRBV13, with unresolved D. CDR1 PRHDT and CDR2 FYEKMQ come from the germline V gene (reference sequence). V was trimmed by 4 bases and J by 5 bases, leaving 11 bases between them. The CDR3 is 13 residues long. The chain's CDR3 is CASSSSPPYGYTF. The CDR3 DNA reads TGTGCCAGCAGCTCCAGTCCGCCATATGGCTACACCTTC.

In DNA, the CDR3 is TGTGCCAGCAGCCCCACCAAAAACATTCAGTACTTC. Its protein product is CASSPTKNIQYF. The chain employs TRBV7-2 and TRBJ2-4; unclear D gene. Trimming stripped 5 bases from V and 2 bases from J, with 4 bases between. CDR1 and CDR2 (germline): SGHTA, FQGNSA. The CDR3 is 12 residues long.

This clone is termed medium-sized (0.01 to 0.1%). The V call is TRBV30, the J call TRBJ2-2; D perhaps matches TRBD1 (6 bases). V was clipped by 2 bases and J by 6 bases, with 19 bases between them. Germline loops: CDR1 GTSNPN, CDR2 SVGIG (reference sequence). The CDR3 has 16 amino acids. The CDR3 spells CAWSPLGVGAAGELFF. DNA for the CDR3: TGTGCCTGGAGTCCCTTAGGCGTGGGGGCGGCCGGGGAGCTGTTTTTT.

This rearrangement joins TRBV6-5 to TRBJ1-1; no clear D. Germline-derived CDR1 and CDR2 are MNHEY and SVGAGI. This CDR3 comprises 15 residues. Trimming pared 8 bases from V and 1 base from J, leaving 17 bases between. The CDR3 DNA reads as TGTGCCAGCGGTATGGCTCTTCCAGGGAACACTGAAGCTTTCTTT. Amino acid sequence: CASGMALPGNTEAFF.

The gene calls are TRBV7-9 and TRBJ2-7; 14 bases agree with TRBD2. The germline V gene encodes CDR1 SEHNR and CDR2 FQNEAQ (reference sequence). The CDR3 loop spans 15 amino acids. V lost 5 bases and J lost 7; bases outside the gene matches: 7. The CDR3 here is CASSPTSGRALEQYF. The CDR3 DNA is TGTGCCAGCAGCCCGACTAGCGGGAGGGCCCTGGAGCAGTACTTC.